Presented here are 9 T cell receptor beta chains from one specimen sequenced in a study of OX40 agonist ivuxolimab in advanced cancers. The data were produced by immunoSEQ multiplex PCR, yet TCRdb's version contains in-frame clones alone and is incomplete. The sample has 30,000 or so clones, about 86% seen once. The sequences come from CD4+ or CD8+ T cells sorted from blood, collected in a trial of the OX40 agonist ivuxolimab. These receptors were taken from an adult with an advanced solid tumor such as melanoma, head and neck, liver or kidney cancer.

The CDR3: CASSSPGVGVKLFF. The CDR3 DNA follows: TGTGCCAGCAGCTCTCCAGGGGTGGGGGTAAAACTGTTTTTT. The chain has TRBV7-2 and TRBJ1-4; D is possibly TRBD1 (6 bases). CDR3 size: 14 residues. Germline V gene sequence: CDR1 SGHTA, CDR2 FQGNSA. The V and J ends lost 4 bases and 10 bases respectively, with 16 bases between them.

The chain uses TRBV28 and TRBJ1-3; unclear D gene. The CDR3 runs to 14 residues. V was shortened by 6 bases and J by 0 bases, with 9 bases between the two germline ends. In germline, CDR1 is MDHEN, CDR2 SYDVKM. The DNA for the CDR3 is TGTGCCAGCAGGAGGATAAACTCTGGAAACACCATATATTTT. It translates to CASRRINSGNTIYF.

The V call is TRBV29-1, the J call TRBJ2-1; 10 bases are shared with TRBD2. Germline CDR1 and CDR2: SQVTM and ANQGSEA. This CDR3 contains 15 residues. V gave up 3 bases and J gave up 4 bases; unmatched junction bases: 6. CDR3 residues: CSVESLAGVYNEQFF. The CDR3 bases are TGCAGCGTTGAGTCCCTAGCGGGGGTTTACAATGAGCAGTTCTTC.

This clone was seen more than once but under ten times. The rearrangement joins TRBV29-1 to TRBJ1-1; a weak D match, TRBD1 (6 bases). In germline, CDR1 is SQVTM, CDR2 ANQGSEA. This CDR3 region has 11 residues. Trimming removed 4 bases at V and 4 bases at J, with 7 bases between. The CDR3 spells CSVVQGTEAFF. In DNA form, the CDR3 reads TGCAGCGTTGTACAGGGCACTGAAGCTTTCTTT.

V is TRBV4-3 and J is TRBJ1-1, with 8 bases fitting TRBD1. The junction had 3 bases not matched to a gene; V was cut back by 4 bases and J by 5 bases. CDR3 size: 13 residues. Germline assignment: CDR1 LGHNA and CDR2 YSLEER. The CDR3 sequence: CASSRGQGTEAFF. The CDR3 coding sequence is TGCGCCAGCAGCCGAGGACAGGGAACTGAAGCTTTCTTT.

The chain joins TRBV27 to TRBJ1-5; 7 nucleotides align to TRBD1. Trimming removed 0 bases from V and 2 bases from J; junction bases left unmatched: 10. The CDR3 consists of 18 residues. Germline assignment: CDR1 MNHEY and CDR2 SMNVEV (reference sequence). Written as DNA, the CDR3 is TGTGCCAGCAGTTTATCCCAGGGGGTGGGATGGGGCAATCAGCCCCAGCATTTT. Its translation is CASSLSQGVGWGNQPQHF.

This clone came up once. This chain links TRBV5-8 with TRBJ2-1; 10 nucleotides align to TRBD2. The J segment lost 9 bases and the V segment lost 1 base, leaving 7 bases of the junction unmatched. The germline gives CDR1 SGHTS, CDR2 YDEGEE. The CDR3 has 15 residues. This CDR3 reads CASSLRLAGVGEQFF. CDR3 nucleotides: TGTGCCAGCAGCTTGCGTCTAGCGGGAGTTGGTGAGCAGTTCTTC.

CDR3 nucleotides: TGTGCCACCAGCAGAACAGCCAGGAACCAAGAGACCCAGTACTTC. Encoded protein: CATSRTARNQETQYF. V is TRBV15 and J is TRBJ2-5; D gene ambiguous. V dropped 2 bases and J dropped 0 bases, with 10 bases sitting between them. Per germline, CDR1 LNHNV and CDR2 YYDKDF (reference sequence). The CDR3 contains 15 residues.

In DNA, the CDR3 is TGTGCCAGCAGCTTAGTAAGCAGCAGGGGGGCCTACGAGCAGTACTTC. Translating gives CASSLVSSRGAYEQYF. The chain couples TRBV11-2 to TRBJ2-7; D possibly corresponds to TRBD1 (7 bases). V dropped 1 base and J dropped 2 bases, with 15 bases sitting between them. The CDR3 loop spans 16 amino acids. Germline assignment: CDR1 SGHAT and CDR2 FQNNGV.